This T cell receptor beta chain comes out of a study of blood T cell repertoires in COVID-19. This clone was detected only a few times. Data came from immunoSEQ multiplex PCR; TCRdb stores just in-frame clones and leaves some out. This repertoire shows over 150,000 clones, roughly nine tenths found once; its top ten account for less than 0.6%. Germline V gene data show CDR1 as LGHDT and CDR2 as YNNKEL (reference sequence). The CDR3 sequence is 14 residues long. V was clipped by 5 bases and J by 4 bases, with 12 bases between them. This chain joins TRBV3-1 (or the pseudogene TRBV3-2) and TRBJ1-5, with D maybe TRBD1 (5 bases). Sequencing was carried out using peripheral blood. The TCR sequence derives from a man aged 45-60 years with acute or convalescent COVID-19. This chain's CDR3 is CASSSRSGNQPQHF. The CDR3 DNA reads as TGTGCCAGCAGCTCCCGCTCAGGGAATCAGCCCCAGCATTTT.